Below are 10 T cell receptor beta chains sequenced from a single sample in a study of cytomegalovirus exposure and HLA in healthy donors listed by TCRdb under 2017. The method behind the library was the immunoSEQ multiplex PCR assay. For the multiplex PCR, a mixture combining 60 forward primers for TCR Vbeta segments and 13 reverse primers for TCR Jbeta segments was used. This immuneACCESS table, as held by TCRdb, lists in-frame sequences with V and J called but not all clones. Of the missing ones, under half trace to an unresolved V gene in checked studies; the others have no known cause. For this sample the table gives roughly 180,000 clones, of which about 69% were detected only once. Of the sample, 2.9% is held by the ten largest clones. Sequenced sample: PBMCs. The source is a male donor in good health and CMV-seronegative.

The gene calls are TRBV11-3 and TRBJ2-1; possibly TRBD2 for D (7 bases). With 4 bases removed from V and 6 bases from J, the gap between germline ends came to 19 bases. The CDR3 totals 16 residues. From germline, CDR1 is SGHNT and CDR2 YENEEA. The CDR3, as DNA: TGTGCCAGCAGCTCCATCACAGGGACTACTGCCAATGAGCAGTTCTTC. It codes for CASSSITGTTANEQFF.

This clone appeared a single time. The J gene is TRBJ2-6, the V gene TRBV4-3, with D tentatively TRBD2 (6 bases). The CDR3 length is 17 residues. Per the germline V gene, CDR1 is LGHNA and CDR2 is YSLEER. With 0 bases removed from V and 2 bases from J, the gap between germline ends came to 11 bases. CDR3: CASSQDMGGAGANVLTF. CDR3 nucleotides: TGCGCCAGCAGCCAAGATATGGGGGGTGCTGGGGCCAACGTCCTGACTTTC.

The V gene is TRBV27, the J gene TRBJ2-2; tentatively, D is TRBD2 (5 bases). Germline CDR1 is MNHEY and CDR2 is SMNVEV (reference sequence). The length of the CDR3 is 15 residues. Trimming removed 6 bases at V and 2 bases at J, with 13 bases between. The CDR3 sequence is CASSRRRDNTGELFF. Here the CDR3 DNA reads TGTGCCAGCAGCCGCCGACGGGATAACACCGGGGAGCTGTTTTTT.

This clone was found a few times. The rearrangement uses TRBV9 and TRBJ2-3; no definite D call. This CDR3 region has 15 residues. The germline gives CDR1 SGDLS, CDR2 YYNGEE. Trimming left V 5 bases short and J 2 bases short, with 15 bases between. The CDR3 DNA is TGTGCCAGCAGTGACTCGGTCCTATCCACAGATACGCAGTATTTT. It codes for CASSDSVLSTDTQYF.

The chain joins TRBV30 to TRBJ1-5, with D unclear. Germline V gene data show CDR1 as GTSNPN and CDR2 as SVGIG (reference sequence). The CDR3 spans 15 residues. Trimming left V 3 bases short and J 3 bases short, with 15 bases between. The CDR3 here is CAWSRSVLINQPQHF. In DNA form, the CDR3 reads TGTGCCTGGAGCCGGTCGGTGCTGATCAATCAGCCCCAGCATTTT.

The chain has TRBV11-2 and TRBJ2-1; no clear D gene. V was shortened by 4 bases and J by 10 bases, with 14 bases between the two germline ends. The germline gives CDR1 SGHAT, CDR2 FQNNGV. The CDR3 length is 13 residues. CDR3 nucleotide sequence: TGTGCCAGCAGCTCCTCGTTAATGACAGAGCAGTTCTTC. This translates into CASSSSLMTEQFF.

This clone was found a few times. This chain uses TRBV19 with TRBJ1-5, with 8 bases aligning to TRBD1. There are 15 residues in the CDR3. Germline CDR1 reads LNHDA; CDR2 reads SQIVND (reference sequence). V dropped 5 bases and J dropped 7; count of bases not matched to a gene: 10. The CDR3 region is CASSSADRAVQPQHF. The CDR3 coding sequence is TGTGCCAGTAGTTCCGCGGACAGGGCTGTCCAGCCCCAGCATTTT. Using reference TRBV19 and TRBJ1-5 for the parts outside the CDR3, the full variable domain is DGGITQSPKYLFRKEGQNVTLSCEQNLNHDAMYWYRQDPGQGLRLIYYSQIVNDFQKGDIAEGYSVSREKKESFPLTVTSAQKNPTAFYLCASSSADRAVQPQHFGDGTRLSIL.

This clone was counted a few times. Other DNA sequences in the same sample also yield this CDR3. The V and J genes are TRBV5-1 and TRBJ2-5; D is unclear. Germline values: CDR1 SGHRS, CDR2 YFSETQ. The CDR3 is 11 residues long. Trimming stripped 4 bases from V and 2 bases from J, with 3 bases between. This chain's CDR3 is CASSQQETQYF. CDR3 DNA sequence: TGCGCCAGCAGCCAACAAGAGACCCAGTACTTC.

This clone was seen just once. The genes are TRBV28 and TRBJ2-1, with 12 bases that match TRBD1. Germline V gene lookup returns CDR1 MDHEN and CDR2 SYDVKM. With V trimmed by 5 bases and J by 4 bases, 3 bases remained unmatched. CDR3 length: 15 amino acids. The CDR3 sequence is CASSGDRGPYNEQFF. The CDR3 coding sequence is TGTGCCAGCAGTGGGGACAGGGGGCCTTACAATGAGCAGTTCTTC. Filled out from reference TRBV28 and TRBJ2-1, the complete variable domain reads DVKVTQSSRYLVKRTGEKVFLECVQDMDHENMFWYRQDPGLGLRLIYFSYDVKMKEKGDIPEGYSVSREKKERFSLILESASTNQTSMYLCASSGDRGPYNEQFFGPGTRLTVL.

The chain is built from TRBV6-1 and TRBJ1-5; D is ambiguous. Trimming pared 5 bases from V and 0 bases from J, leaving 8 bases between. The CDR3 has 14 residues. Germline loops: CDR1 MNHNS, CDR2 SASEGT. DNA for the CDR3: TGTGCCAGCAGTATCGGGGTTAGCAATCAGCCCCAGCATTTT. The encoded protein is CASSIGVSNQPQHF.